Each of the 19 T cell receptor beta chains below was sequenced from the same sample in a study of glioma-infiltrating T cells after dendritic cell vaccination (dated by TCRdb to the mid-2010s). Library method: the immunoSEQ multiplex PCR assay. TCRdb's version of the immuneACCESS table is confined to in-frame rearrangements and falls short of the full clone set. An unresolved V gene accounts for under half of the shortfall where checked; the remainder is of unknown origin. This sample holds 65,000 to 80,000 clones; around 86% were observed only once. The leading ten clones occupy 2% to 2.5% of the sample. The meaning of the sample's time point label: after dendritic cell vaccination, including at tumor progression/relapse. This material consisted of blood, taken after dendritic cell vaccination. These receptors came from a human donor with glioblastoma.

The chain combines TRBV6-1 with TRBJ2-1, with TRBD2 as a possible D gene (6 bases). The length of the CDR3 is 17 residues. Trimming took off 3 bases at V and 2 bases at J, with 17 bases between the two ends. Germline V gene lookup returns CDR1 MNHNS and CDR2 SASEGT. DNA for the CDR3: TGTGCCAGCAGTGACCCCCAAAAGCGGGCCCCCTACAATGAGCAGTTCTTC. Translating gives CASSDPQKRAPYNEQFF.

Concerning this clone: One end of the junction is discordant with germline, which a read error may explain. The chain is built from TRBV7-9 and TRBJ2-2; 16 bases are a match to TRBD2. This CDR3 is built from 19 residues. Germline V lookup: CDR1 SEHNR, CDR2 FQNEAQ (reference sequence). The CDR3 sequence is CASSLPGLAGGPKTGELFF. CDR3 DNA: TGTGCCAGCAGCCTTCCGGGACTAGCGGGAGGGCCGAAGACCGGGGAGCTGTTTTTT. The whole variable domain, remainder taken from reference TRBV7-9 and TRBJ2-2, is DTGVSQNPRHKITKRGQNVTFRCDPISEHNRLYWYRQTLGQGPEFLTYFQNEAQLEKSRLLSDRFSAERPKGSFSTLEIQRTEQGDSAMYLCASSLPGLAGGPKTGELFFGEGSRLTVL.

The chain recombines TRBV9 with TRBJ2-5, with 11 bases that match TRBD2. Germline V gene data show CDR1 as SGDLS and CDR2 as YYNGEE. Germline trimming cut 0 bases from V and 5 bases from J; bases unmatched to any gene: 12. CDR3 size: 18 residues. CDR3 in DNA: TGTGCCAGCAGCGTAGGGGGTAGCGGGAGGGCCTGGGGGGAGACCCAGTACTTC. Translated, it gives CASSVGGSGRAWGETQYF.

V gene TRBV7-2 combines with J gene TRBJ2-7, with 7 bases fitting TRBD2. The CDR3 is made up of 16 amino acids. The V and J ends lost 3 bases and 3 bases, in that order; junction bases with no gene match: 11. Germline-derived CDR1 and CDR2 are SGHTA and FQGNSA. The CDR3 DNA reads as TGTGCCAGCAGCTTGGGAGGGAGCGGGCACCTCTACGAGCAGTACTTC. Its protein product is CASSLGGSGHLYEQYF.

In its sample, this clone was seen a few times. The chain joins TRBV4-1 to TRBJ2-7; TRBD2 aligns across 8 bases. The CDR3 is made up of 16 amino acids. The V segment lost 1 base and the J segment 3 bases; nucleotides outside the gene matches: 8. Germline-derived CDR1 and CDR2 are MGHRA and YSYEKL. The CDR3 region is CASSQGVSGKDYEQYF. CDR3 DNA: TGCGCCAGCAGCCAAGGGGTTAGCGGGAAGGACTACGAGCAGTACTTC.

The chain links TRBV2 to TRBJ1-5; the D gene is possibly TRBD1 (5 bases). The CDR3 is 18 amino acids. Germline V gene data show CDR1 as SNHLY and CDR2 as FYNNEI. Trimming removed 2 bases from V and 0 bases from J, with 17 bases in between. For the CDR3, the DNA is TGTGCCAGCAGTGAATATATCGGGGGGAGATATAGCAATCAGCCCCAGCATTTT. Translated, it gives CASSEYIGGRYSNQPQHF.

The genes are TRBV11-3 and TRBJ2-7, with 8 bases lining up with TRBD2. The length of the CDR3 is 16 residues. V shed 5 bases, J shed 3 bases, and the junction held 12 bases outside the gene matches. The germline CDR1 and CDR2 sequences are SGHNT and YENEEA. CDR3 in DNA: TGTGCCAGCAGCCCAACTAGCGGAATATTTAACTACGAGCAGTACTTC. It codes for CASSPTSGIFNYEQYF.

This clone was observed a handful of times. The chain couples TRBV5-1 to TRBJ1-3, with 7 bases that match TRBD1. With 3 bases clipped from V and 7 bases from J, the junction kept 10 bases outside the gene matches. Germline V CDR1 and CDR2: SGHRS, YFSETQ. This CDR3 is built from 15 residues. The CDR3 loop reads CASSSRTGGGNTIYF. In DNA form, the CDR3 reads TGCGCCAGCAGCTCCCGGACAGGTGGTGGGAACACCATATATTTT.

The CDR3: CASSLGGYYGYTF. CDR3 sequence (DNA): TGCGCCAGCAGCCTTGGCGGTTACTATGGCTACACCTTC. The rearrangement joins TRBV5-1 to TRBJ1-2; D not resolved. The V gene's germline CDR1 is SGHRS and CDR2 YFSETQ. V was trimmed by 4 bases and J by 3 bases, leaving 10 bases between them. The CDR3 runs 13 residues.

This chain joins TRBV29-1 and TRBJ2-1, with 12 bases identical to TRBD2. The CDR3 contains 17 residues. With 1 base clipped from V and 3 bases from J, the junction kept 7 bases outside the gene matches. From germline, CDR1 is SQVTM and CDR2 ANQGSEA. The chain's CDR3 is CSVEGLAGGISYNEQFF. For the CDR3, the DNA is TGCAGCGTTGAAGGGCTAGCGGGAGGGATCAGCTACAATGAGCAGTTCTTC.

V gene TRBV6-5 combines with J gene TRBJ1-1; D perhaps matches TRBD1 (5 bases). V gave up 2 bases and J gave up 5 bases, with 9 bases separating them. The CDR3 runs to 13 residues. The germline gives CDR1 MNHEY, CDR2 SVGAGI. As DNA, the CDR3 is TGTGCCAGCAGTTACGCGGGGGGGACTGAAGCTTTCTTT. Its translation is CASSYAGGTEAFF.

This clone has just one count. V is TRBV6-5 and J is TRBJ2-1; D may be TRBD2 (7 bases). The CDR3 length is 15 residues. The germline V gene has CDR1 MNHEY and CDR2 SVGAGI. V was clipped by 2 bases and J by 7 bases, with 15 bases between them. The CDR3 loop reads CASSYGGAGRNEQFF. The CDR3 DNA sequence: TGTGCCAGCAGTTACGGGGGGGCGGGAAGAAATGAGCAGTTCTTC.

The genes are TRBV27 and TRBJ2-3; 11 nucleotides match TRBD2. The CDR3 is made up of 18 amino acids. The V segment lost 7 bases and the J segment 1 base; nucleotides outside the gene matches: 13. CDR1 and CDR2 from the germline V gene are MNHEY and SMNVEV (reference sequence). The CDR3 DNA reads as TGTGCCAGCACCCTATTCCCTAGCGGGGGGAGGGGCACAGATACGCAGTATTTT. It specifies CASTLFPSGGRGTDTQYF.

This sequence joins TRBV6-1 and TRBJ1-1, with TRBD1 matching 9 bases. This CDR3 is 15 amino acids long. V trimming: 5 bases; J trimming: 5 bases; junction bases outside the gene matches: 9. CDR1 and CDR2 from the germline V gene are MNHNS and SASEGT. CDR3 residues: CASSLRTGAGTEAFF. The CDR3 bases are TGTGCCAGCAGTCTCCGGACAGGGGCGGGGACTGAAGCTTTCTTT.

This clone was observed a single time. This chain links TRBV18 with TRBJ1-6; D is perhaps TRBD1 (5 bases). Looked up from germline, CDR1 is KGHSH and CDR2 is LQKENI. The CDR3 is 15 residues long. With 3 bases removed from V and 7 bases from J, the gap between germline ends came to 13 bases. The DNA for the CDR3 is TGTGCCAGCTCACCTAGTGGGGCACTGAATTCACCCCTCCACTTT. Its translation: CASSPSGALNSPLHF.

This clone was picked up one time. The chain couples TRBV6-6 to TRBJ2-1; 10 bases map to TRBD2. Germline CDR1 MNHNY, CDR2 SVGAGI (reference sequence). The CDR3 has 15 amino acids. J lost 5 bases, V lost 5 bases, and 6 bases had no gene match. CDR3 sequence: CASSPRLAGDNEQFF. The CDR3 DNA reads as TGTGCCAGCAGTCCCCGACTAGCGGGCGACAATGAGCAGTTCTTC.

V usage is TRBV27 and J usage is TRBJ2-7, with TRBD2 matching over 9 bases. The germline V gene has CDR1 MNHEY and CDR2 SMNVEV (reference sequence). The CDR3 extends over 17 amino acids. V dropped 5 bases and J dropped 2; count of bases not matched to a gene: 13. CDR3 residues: CASSRRASGGLTYEQYF. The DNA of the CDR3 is TGTGCCAGCAGTCGGAGGGCCAGCGGGGGGTTAACCTACGAGCAGTACTTC.

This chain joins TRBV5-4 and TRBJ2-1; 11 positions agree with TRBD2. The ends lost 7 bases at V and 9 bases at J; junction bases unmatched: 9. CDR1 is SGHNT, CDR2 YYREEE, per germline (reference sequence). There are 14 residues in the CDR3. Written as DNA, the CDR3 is TGTGCCAGCCGATTGACTAGCGGGAACGGTGAGCAGTTCTTC. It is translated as CASRLTSGNGEQFF.

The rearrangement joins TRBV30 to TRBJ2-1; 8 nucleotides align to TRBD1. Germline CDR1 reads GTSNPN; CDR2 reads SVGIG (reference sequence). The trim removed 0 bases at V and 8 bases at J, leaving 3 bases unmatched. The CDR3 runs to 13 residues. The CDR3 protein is CAWSVTGVDEQFF. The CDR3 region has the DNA TGTGCCTGGAGTGTGACAGGGGTCGATGAGCAGTTCTTC.